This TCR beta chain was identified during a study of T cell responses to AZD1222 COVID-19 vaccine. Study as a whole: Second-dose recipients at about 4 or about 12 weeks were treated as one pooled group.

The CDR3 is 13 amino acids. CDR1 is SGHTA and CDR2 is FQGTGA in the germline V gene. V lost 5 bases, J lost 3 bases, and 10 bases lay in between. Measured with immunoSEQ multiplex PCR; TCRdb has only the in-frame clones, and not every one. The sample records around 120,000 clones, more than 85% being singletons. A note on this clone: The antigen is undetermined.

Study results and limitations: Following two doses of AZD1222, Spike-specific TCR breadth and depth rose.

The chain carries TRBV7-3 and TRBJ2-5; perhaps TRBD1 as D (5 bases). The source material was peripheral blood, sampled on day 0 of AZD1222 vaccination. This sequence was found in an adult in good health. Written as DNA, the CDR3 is TGTGCCAGCAGCCGGACACGGGAAGAGACCCAGTACTTC. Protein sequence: CASSRTREETQYF.